Following are 18 T cell receptor beta chains from one sample sequenced in a study of T cell repertoires in cytomegalovirus infection. TCRdb used MiXCR to reprocess the reads, holding one entry per CDR3 protein. This sample has a few hundred thousand distinct CDR3 sequences, with 12% to 15% found just once. The source material was PBMCs. The origin of the receptors is a human donor in good health (CMV status not recorded). Some clones in this sample may be carry-over from other donors' samples.

The CDR3 nucleotides read TGTGCCAGCAGCATGACAGAAACCTACGAGCAGTACTTC. Residues: CASSMTETYEQYF. J is TRBJ2-7 and V is TRBV7-9; TRBD1 is a possible D gene (5 bases). The germline CDR1 and CDR2 sequences are SEHNR and FQNEAQ (reference sequence). This CDR3 contains 13 residues. Trimming removed 5 bases from V and 2 bases from J, with 10 bases in between.

This chain links TRBV9 with TRBJ1-2, with D possibly being TRBD1 (5 bases). Germline values: CDR1 SGDLS, CDR2 YYNGEE. Trimming pared 3 bases from V and 6 bases from J, leaving 15 bases between. This CDR3 is built from 14 residues. The CDR3 sequence: CASSATVGLDGYTF. Written as DNA, the CDR3 is TGTGCCAGCAGCGCGACAGTAGGGCTAGATGGCTACACCTTC. Full variable domain (remainder filled in from reference TRBV9 and TRBJ1-2): DSGVTQTPKHLITATGQRVTLRCSPRSGDLSVYWYQQSLDQGLQFLIQYYNGEERAKGNILERFSAQQFPDLHSELNLSSLELGDSALYFCASSATVGLDGYTFGSGTRLTVV.

The genes are TRBV5-1 and TRBJ2-2, with a weak D call TRBD1 (5 bases). This CDR3 has 14 residues. The V and J ends lost 5 bases and 4 bases respectively, with 12 bases between them. CDR1 is SGHRS, CDR2 YFSETQ, per germline. The chain's CDR3 is CASRSGSGTGELFF. CDR3 coding DNA: TGCGCCAGCAGATCAGGGTCGGGCACCGGGGAGCTGTTTTTT.

This clonotype was seen only a few times. The chain joins TRBV29-1 to TRBJ2-1; TRBD2 aligns across 7 bases. V gave up 4 bases and J gave up 10 bases; unmatched junction bases: 10. Germline V gene sequence: CDR1 SQVTM, CDR2 ANQGSEA. CDR3 length: 13 residues. The CDR3 DNA sequence: TGCAGCGTTGGGCGGGGGTTGGAGCGGGAGCAGTTCTTC. Its translation is CSVGRGLEREQFF.

This clonotype has just one count. Germline and junction disagree at one end, which may indicate a read error. V and J are TRBV10-2 and TRBJ2-7; tentative D call: TRBD1 (5 bases). This CDR3 has 13 residues. Germline CDR1 and CDR2: WSHSY and SAAADI. The CDR3 nucleotides read TGCGCCAGCTCAAGGGGTTCGATCTACGAGGAGTACTTC. Translation: CASSRGSIYEEYF.

This clonotype was observed a few times. This chain links TRBV9 with TRBJ1-5; D is undetermined. Per the germline V gene, CDR1 is SGDLS and CDR2 is YYNGEE. The CDR3 is 14 amino acids. Trimming removed 0 bases at V and 6 bases at J, with 10 bases between. The CDR3 region is CASSVDVGGQPQHF. The CDR3 DNA reads as TGTGCCAGCAGCGTAGATGTGGGAGGTCAGCCCCAGCATTTT.

This clonotype was observed many times. The rearrangement uses TRBV7-2 and TRBJ2-3; perhaps D is TRBD1 or TRBD2 (6 bases each). The CDR3 has 13 residues. CDR1 is SGHTA, CDR2 FQGNSA, per germline. Trimming shortened V by 5 bases and J by 6 bases, and 12 bases separated the two germline ends. The CDR3 is CASSGGPGDTQYF. Written as DNA, the CDR3 is TGTGCCAGCAGCGGGGGGCCCGGGGATACGCAGTATTTT. The whole variable domain, remainder taken from reference TRBV7-2 and TRBJ2-3, is GAGVSQSPSNKVTEKGKDVELRCDPISGHTALYWYRQSLGQGLEFLIYFQGNSAPDKSGLPSDRFSAERTGGSVSTLTIQRTQQEDSAVYLCASSGGPGDTQYFGPGTRLTVL.

This clonotype was observed a few times. In DNA form, the CDR3 reads TGTGCCAGTAGTATGCGTAGCGGGAGAACCGGGGAGCTGTTTTTT. It is translated as CASSMRSGRTGELFF. This rearrangement joins TRBV19 to TRBJ2-2; TRBD2 agrees at 9 bases. There are 15 residues in the CDR3. Germline V gene sequence: CDR1 LNHDA, CDR2 SQIVND (reference sequence). Losses at the gene ends were 3 bases for V and 5 bases for J; bases not matched to a gene: 4.

This chain links TRBV2 with TRBJ2-3; D may match TRBD1 or TRBD2 (7 bases each). Germline-derived CDR1 and CDR2 are SNHLY and FYNNEI. The CDR3 length is 14 residues. V shed 7 bases and J shed 1 base, with 12 bases lying between them. The CDR3 nucleotides read TGTGCCAGCAAGGGAGGGGGCGGCACAGATACGCAGTATTTT. It encodes CASKGGGGTDTQYF.

V is TRBV12-3 or TRBV12-4 and J is TRBJ2-5; 10 positions agree with TRBD2. Unmatched junction bases numbered 9, after V lost 6 bases and J lost 5 bases. This CDR3 spans 15 amino acids. CDR3 bases: TGTGCCAGCAGGCGAGCGGGGGGGGTCCTCGAGACCCAGTACTTC. Amino acid sequence: CASRRAGGVLETQYF.

This clonotype was recorded many times. This sequence joins TRBV7-8 and TRBJ2-1; 11 bases are a match to TRBD2. From germline, CDR1 is SGHVS and CDR2 FQNEAQ. V lost 4 bases to trimming and J lost 6 bases; unmatched junction nucleotides: 5. The CDR3 length is 15 residues. The CDR3 spells CASSSLAGVSNEQFF. CDR3 DNA sequence: TGTGCCAGCAGCTCACTAGCGGGAGTTTCCAATGAGCAGTTCTTC.

V and J are TRBV12-3 or TRBV12-4 and TRBJ2-2; TRBD2 is a possible D gene (6 bases). Trimming removed 3 bases at V and 4 bases at J, with 9 bases between. The CDR3 runs to 14 residues. The CDR3 reads CASSFGGGTGELFF. For the CDR3, the DNA is TGTGCCAGCAGTTTCGGGGGTGGCACCGGGGAGCTGTTTTTT.

Many counts were recorded for this clonotype. The V call is TRBV7-3, the J call TRBJ2-1, with TRBD1 matching 11 bases. The CDR3 consists of 16 residues. V trimming: 1 base; J trimming: 6 bases; junction bases outside the gene matches: 5. Looked up from germline, CDR1 is SGHTA and CDR2 is FQGTGA. As DNA, the CDR3 is TGTGCCAGCAGCTTAATAGTGGGACAGGGGGGCAATGAGCAGTTCTTC. Its translation: CASSLIVGQGGNEQFF.

The V gene is TRBV3-1, the J gene TRBJ2-7; a weak D match, TRBD1 (6 bases). Deletions cut 6 bases from V and 2 bases from J, with 14 bases between. This CDR3 region has 14 residues. The germline CDR1 and CDR2 sequences are LGHDT and YNNKEL (reference sequence). In DNA, the CDR3 is TGTGCCAGCAGTCCCCGGGACACTGCCTACGAGCAGTACTTC. As protein: CASSPRDTAYEQYF.

The chain joins TRBV28 to TRBJ2-2; no clear D gene. CDR1 MDHEN and CDR2 SYDVKM come from the germline V gene. V was trimmed by 4 bases and J by 6 bases, leaving 9 bases between them. The CDR3 totals 13 residues. DNA for the CDR3: TGTGCCAGCAGTTCAGGACGGTCCGGGGAGCTGTTTTTT. Amino acids: CASSSGRSGELFF.

This chain links TRBV12-3 or TRBV12-4 with TRBJ1-2, with TRBD1 as a possible D gene (5 bases). This CDR3 region has 15 residues. V lost 4 bases, J lost 4 bases, and 16 bases lay in between. Here the CDR3 reads CASSSYLGESYGYTF. The CDR3 DNA reads TGTGCCAGCAGTTCCTACCTGGGGGAGAGCTATGGCTACACCTTC.

V usage is TRBV12-3 or TRBV12-4 and J usage is TRBJ2-1; 9 bases align to TRBD1. Unmatched junction bases numbered 10, after V lost 6 bases and J lost 4 bases. The CDR3 spans 16 residues. CDR3 in amino acids: CASSPGTGRVYNEQFF. As DNA, the CDR3 is TGTGCCAGCAGCCCTGGGACAGGGAGAGTATACAATGAGCAGTTCTTC.

This clonotype has a count of ten or more. The rearrangement links TRBV28 to TRBJ2-1, with 8 bases lining up with TRBD2. The CDR3 is 12 residues long. After removal of 4 bases from V and 12 bases from J, the junction contained 5 bases not matched to a gene. Germline values: CDR1 MDHEN, CDR2 SYDVKM. The CDR3 DNA is TGTGCCAGCAGTTCTTTAGCGGGATTGCAGTTCTTC. Its translation is CASSSLAGLQFF.